This T cell receptor beta chain stems from a study of T-cell reconstitution after alpha-beta-depleted transplantation in children. The study, taken as a whole, reports: Surviving thymic progenitors and recipient T cells were the source of high TCRbeta diversity at day 60 in some patients.

The authors prepared the TCRbeta library with unique molecular identifiers. MiXCR, run by TCRdb on the PCR reads, gives a single entry per CDR3 protein. The sample comprises 200,000 to 300,000 distinct CDR3 sequences, under 30% of which are singletons, and 2.6% rests with the top ten. Trimming took off 1 base at V and 3 bases at J, with 16 bases between the two ends. CDR3 length: 15 amino acids. Germline CDR1 DFQATT, CDR2 SNEGSKA (reference sequence). This clonotype has ten or more counts. The target antigen is unknown. The V gene is TRBV20-1, the J gene TRBJ2-7; maybe TRBD2 (6 bases). The TCR was taken from a girl aged 2 to 9 with Fanconi anemia, due to receive a stem cell transplant. The source material was PBMCs, sampled before TCRalphabeta/CD19-depleted stem cell transplant. This CDR3 is CSARVRGGGFYEQYF. CDR3 nucleotides: TGCAGTGCTAGAGTAAGGGGAGGAGGCTTCTACGAGCAGTACTTC.